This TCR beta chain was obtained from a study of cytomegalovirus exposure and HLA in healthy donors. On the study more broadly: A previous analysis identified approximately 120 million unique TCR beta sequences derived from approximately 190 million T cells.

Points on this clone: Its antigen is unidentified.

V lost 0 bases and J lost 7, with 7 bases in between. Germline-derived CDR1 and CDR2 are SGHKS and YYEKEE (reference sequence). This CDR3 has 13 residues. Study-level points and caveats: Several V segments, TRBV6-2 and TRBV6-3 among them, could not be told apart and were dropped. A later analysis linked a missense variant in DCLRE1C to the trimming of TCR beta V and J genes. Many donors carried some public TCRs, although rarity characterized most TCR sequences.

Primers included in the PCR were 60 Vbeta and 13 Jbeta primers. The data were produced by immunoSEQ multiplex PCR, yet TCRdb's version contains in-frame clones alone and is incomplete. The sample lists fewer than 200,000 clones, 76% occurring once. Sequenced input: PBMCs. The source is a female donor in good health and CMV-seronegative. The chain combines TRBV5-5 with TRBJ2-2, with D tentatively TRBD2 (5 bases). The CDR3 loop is CASSLGADGELFF. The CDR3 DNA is TGTGCCAGCAGCTTGGGAGCGGACGGGGAGCTGTTTTTT.